This paragraph covers one T cell receptor beta chain sequence. The sample originates from a study of OX40 agonist ivuxolimab in advanced cancers. Libraries were prepared by immunoSEQ multiplex PCR; TCRdb keeps only in-frame clonotypes and omits some of them. The table lists tens of thousands of clones, just under 85% of them singletons. The length of the CDR3 is 12 residues. Germline CDR1 SGHDT, CDR2 YYEEEE. This specimen consisted of CD4+ or CD8+ T cells sorted from blood, obtained in a trial of the OX40 agonist ivuxolimab. This TCR was recovered from an adult with an advanced solid tumor such as melanoma, head and neck, liver or kidney cancer. The gene calls are TRBV5-6 and TRBJ2-5; the D is unclear. The DNA end is a closer match to TRBJ2-7, so the J assignment may be wrong. DNA for the CDR3: TGTGCCAGCAGCCTTGGTCGTAACGAGCAGTACTTC. Translation: CASSLGRNEQYF.